These 17 T cell receptor beta chains came from one sample sequenced in a study of blood T cell repertoires in COVID-19. Sequencing was performed with immunoSEQ multiplex PCR; in TCRdb, only in-frame clones are kept and a portion is missing. This table has about 74,000 clones, 88% appearing once. Sample: peripheral blood. These receptors came from a man in his 70s with active or convalescent COVID-19.

In DNA form, the CDR3 reads TGTGCCAGCAGCATGGTGGGACATCTCACAGATACGCAGTATTTT. Its protein is CASSMVGHLTDTQYF. The chain uses TRBV5-4 and TRBJ2-3; tentative D call: TRBD1 (6 bases). Trimming shortened V by 4 bases and J by 2 bases, and 14 bases separated the two germline ends. Germline lookup yields CDR1 SGHNT and CDR2 YYREEE (reference sequence). There are 15 residues in the CDR3.

V is TRBV29-1 and J is TRBJ2-3, with 11 bases identical to TRBD2. This CDR3 is 16 amino acids long. Germline values: CDR1 SQVTM, CDR2 ANQGSEA. Unmatched junction bases numbered 5, after V lost 3 bases and J lost 0 bases. The CDR3 nucleotides are TGCAGCGTTGACACTAGCGGGGGAATTAGCACAGATACGCAGTATTTT. Protein: CSVDTSGGISTDTQYF.

This clone came up a few times. The gene calls are TRBV28 and TRBJ2-5; a weak D match, TRBD1 (6 bases). The CDR3 runs 15 residues. Trimming cost V 1 base and J 5 bases, with 14 bases left between them. Germline assignment: CDR1 MDHEN and CDR2 SYDVKM. The CDR3 loop reads CASSLLAGQRETQYF. The CDR3 bases are TGTGCCAGCAGTTTATTAGCCGGACAGCGGGAGACCCAGTACTTC.

The V gene is TRBV5-5, the J gene TRBJ2-1; TRBD1 aligns across 7 bases. The V segment lost 3 bases and the J segment 5 bases; nucleotides outside the gene matches: 2. Germline values: CDR1 SGHKS, CDR2 YYEKEE (reference sequence). The CDR3 runs to 13 residues. CDR3 loop: CASSWTGDNEQFF. For the CDR3, the DNA is TGTGCCAGCAGCTGGACAGGAGACAATGAGCAGTTCTTC. Full variable domain (remainder filled in from reference TRBV5-5 and TRBJ2-1): DAGVTQSPTHLIKTRGQQVTLRCSPISGHKSVSWYQQVLGQGPQFIFQYYEKEERGRGNFPDRFSARQFPNYSSELNVNALLLGDSALYLCASSWTGDNEQFFGPGTRLTVL.

The genes are TRBV19 and TRBJ1-4; no firm D call. The CDR3 spans 16 residues. Germline V lookup: CDR1 LNHDA, CDR2 SQIVND (reference sequence). Trimming took off 3 bases at V and 2 bases at J, with 13 bases between the two ends. The chain's CDR3 is CASSILGRATNEKLFF. In nucleotides, the CDR3 is TGTGCCAGTAGTATCCTCGGGAGGGCGACTAATGAAAAACTGTTTTTT.

The chain uses TRBV14 and TRBJ1-1, with D possibly being TRBD1 (6 bases). There are 16 residues in the CDR3. The V gene lost 4 bases and the J gene lost 3 bases, with 18 bases spanning the gap. From germline, CDR1 is SGHDN and CDR2 FVKESK. The CDR3 protein is CASSLRSSGVHTEAFF. Here the CDR3 DNA reads TGTGCCAGCAGCCTAAGGTCCTCAGGGGTGCACACTGAAGCTTTCTTT. Supplemented by reference TRBV14 and TRBJ1-1, the full variable domain reads EAGVTQFPSHSVIEKGQTVTLRCDPISGHDNLYWYRRVMGKEIKFLLHFVKESKQDESGMPNNRFLAERTGGTYSTLKVQPAELEDSGVYFCASSLRSSGVHTEAFFGQGTRLTVV.

This chain joins TRBV5-5 and TRBJ1-2, with no clear D. Trimming took off 2 bases at V and 2 bases at J, with 10 bases between the two ends. The germline gives CDR1 SGHKS, CDR2 YYEKEE (reference sequence). This CDR3 has 14 residues. CDR3 region: CASSFNPPNYGYTF. CDR3 in DNA: TGTGCCAGCAGCTTTAATCCCCCCAACTATGGCTACACCTTC.

The gene calls are TRBV27 and TRBJ1-5; a weak D match, TRBD1 (6 bases). The germline V gene encodes CDR1 MNHEY and CDR2 SMNVEV (reference sequence). The CDR3 runs 14 residues. Trimming left V 2 bases short and J 3 bases short, with 8 bases between. The CDR3 loop is CASSLQGPNQPQHF. CDR3 coding DNA: TGTGCCAGCAGTTTACAGGGGCCCAATCAGCCCCAGCATTTT.

The chain is built from TRBV30 and TRBJ2-3, with 7 bases lining up with TRBD2. The V gene end was trimmed by 4 bases and the J gene end by 6 bases; junction bases not matched to a gene: 10. Germline V gives CDR1 GTSNPN, CDR2 SVGIG (reference sequence). The CDR3 totals 14 residues. DNA of the CDR3: TGTGCCTGGACGGGTAAGGGAGGGCTGGATACGCAGTATTTT. It encodes CAWTGKGGLDTQYF.

J is TRBJ2-3 and V is TRBV5-1; 12 bases align to TRBD2. CDR1 and CDR2 (germline): SGHRS, YFSETQ. Trimming at V came to 1 base and at J to 4 bases, leaving 10 bases not matched to a gene. The length of the CDR3 is 18 residues. CDR3 DNA sequence: TGCGCCAGCAGCTTGAGAACTAGCGGGGGGCGTTATCCAGATACGCAGTATTTT. This sequence encodes CASSLRTSGGRYPDTQYF.

This clone was detected a few times. One end of the junction does not line up with germline, which may come from a read error. The V gene is TRBV13, the J gene TRBJ1-1; 8 positions match TRBD1. This CDR3 is 13 amino acids long. Germline V gene sequence: CDR1 PRHDT, CDR2 FYEKMQ (reference sequence). The CDR3 loop is CASSLGTGPRAFF. CDR3 DNA: TGTGCCAGCAGCCTAGGGACAGGTCCACGAGCTTTCTTT.

This chain links TRBV5-3 with TRBJ1-2; possible D gene TRBD1, 6 bases. TRBV5-3 is an ORF; its function is uncertain. The CDR3 spans 16 residues. Trimming took off 0 bases at V and 4 bases at J, with 16 bases between the two ends. The CDR3 here is CARSLGPGVGGYGYTF. CDR3 coding DNA: TGTGCCAGAAGCTTGGGACCAGGGGTGGGCGGCTATGGCTACACCTTC.

The chain links TRBV6-6 to TRBJ1-5; the D is unclear. Germline V gene data show CDR1 as MNHNY and CDR2 as SVGAGI (reference sequence). CDR3 length: 13 amino acids. The ends were cut back, 3 bases at V and 5 bases at J, with 8 bases in the middle. The CDR3 DNA sequence: TGTGCCAGCAGTTATATCGGGGATCAGCCCCAGCATTTT. Amino acid sequence: CASSYIGDQPQHF.

In its sample, this clone was seen once. This chain uses TRBV7-9 with TRBJ2-7; 12 nucleotides align to TRBD2. This CDR3 region has 18 residues. With 3 bases clipped from V and 5 bases from J, the junction kept 14 bases outside the gene matches. In germline, CDR1 is SEHNR, CDR2 FQNEAQ (reference sequence). Here the CDR3 reads CASSFTLLAGGPRNEQYF. In nucleotides, the CDR3 is TGTGCCAGCAGCTTTACGTTGCTAGCGGGAGGGCCCAGGAACGAGCAGTACTTC.

The rearrangement uses TRBV29-1 and TRBJ1-5, with D possibly matching TRBD1 (5 bases). Germline lookup yields CDR1 SQVTM and CDR2 ANQGSEA. This CDR3 spans 12 amino acids. Trimming cost V 4 bases and J 4 bases, with 8 bases left between them. For the CDR3, the DNA is TGCAGCGTTGGGGCAGGGAATCAGCCCCAGCATTTT. It encodes CSVGAGNQPQHF. The full variable domain, rest sourced from reference TRBV29-1 and TRBJ1-5, is SAVISQKPSRDICQRGTSLTIQCQVDSQVTMMFWYRQQPGQSLTLIATANQGSEATYESGFVIDKFPISRPNLTFSTLTVSNMSPEDSSIYLCSVGAGNQPQHFGDGTRLSIL.

The chain uses TRBV15 and TRBJ1-5; maybe TRBD1 (6 bases). The germline gives CDR1 LNHNV, CDR2 YYDKDF (reference sequence). With 8 bases removed from V and 4 bases from J, the gap between germline ends came to 21 bases. The CDR3 spans 16 residues. The CDR3 loop reads CATASGTKLLNQPQHF. The CDR3 DNA is TGTGCCACCGCTTCCGGGACAAAATTACTTAATCAGCCCCAGCATTTT.

V and J are TRBV5-1 and TRBJ2-3; D possibly corresponds to TRBD1 (6 bases). The germline V gene has CDR1 SGHRS and CDR2 YFSETQ. V shed 2 bases and J shed 1 base, with 17 bases lying between them. The CDR3 extends over 17 amino acids. The CDR3 sequence is CASSFLGTKLGTDTQYF. The CDR3 DNA is TGCGCCAGCAGCTTTCTCGGGACAAAATTGGGCACAGATACGCAGTATTTT.